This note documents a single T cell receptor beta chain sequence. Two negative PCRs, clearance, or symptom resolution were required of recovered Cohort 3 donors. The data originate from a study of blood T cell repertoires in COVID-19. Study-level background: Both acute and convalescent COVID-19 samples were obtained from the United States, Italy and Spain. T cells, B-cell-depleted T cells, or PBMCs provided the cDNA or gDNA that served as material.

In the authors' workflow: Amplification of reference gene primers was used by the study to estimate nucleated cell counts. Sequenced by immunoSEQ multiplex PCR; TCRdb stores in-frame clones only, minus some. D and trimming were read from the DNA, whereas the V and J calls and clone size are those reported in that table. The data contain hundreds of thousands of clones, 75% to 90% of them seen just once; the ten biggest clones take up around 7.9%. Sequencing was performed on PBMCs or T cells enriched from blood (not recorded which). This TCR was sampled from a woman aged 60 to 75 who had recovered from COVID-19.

The CDR3 region has the DNA TGTGCCAGCAGCCTAACGACAGCGGGGGGATCTAATGAGCAGTTCTTC. It is translated as CASSLTTAGGSNEQFF. J is TRBJ2-1 and V is TRBV9; TRBD2 matches 9 bases. The germline V gene encodes CDR1 SGDLS and CDR2 YYNGEE. J lost 7 bases, V lost 4 bases, and 12 bases had no gene match. The CDR3 sequence is 16 residues long.